This entry lists 20 T cell receptor beta chains sequenced from one sample in a study of CD8 T cells in ankylosing spondylitis. TCRdb independently ran MiXCR on the 5' RACE reads; one entry per CDR3 protein. This table has around 280,000 distinct CDR3 sequences, 15% to 25% appearing once. Sequencing was carried out using blood, either unsorted or a sorted T cell fraction (not recorded which). The receptors stem from a male donor with ankylosing spondylitis or in good health (not recorded which).

This clonotype has just one count. This chain connects TRBV20-1 to TRBJ2-5; 8 nucleotides align to TRBD2. The germline CDR1 and CDR2 sequences are DFQATT and SNEGSKA (reference sequence). This CDR3 region has 17 residues. Trimming at V came to 0 bases and at J to 4 bases, leaving 13 bases not matched to a gene. CDR3: CSARDGPSGWGLETQYF. DNA of the CDR3: TGCAGTGCTAGAGATGGTCCTAGCGGGTGGGGATTAGAGACCCAGTACTTC.

This clonotype was detected a few times. Here the CDR3 DNA reads TGTGCCATCAGCCCGGGACAGGGGGTGGAAGCTTTCTTT. This encodes CAISPGQGVEAFF. The rearrangement uses TRBV10-3 and TRBJ1-1; TRBD1 aligns across 11 bases. The CDR3 totals 13 residues. J was trimmed by 8 bases and V by 6 bases; bases with no gene match: 5. Germline loops: CDR1 ENHRY, CDR2 SYGVKD.

This chain uses TRBV3-1 with TRBJ1-5; D is perhaps TRBD1 (5 bases). Germline CDR1 and CDR2: LGHDT and YNNKEL (reference sequence). The CDR3 covers 13 residues. Trimming pared 4 bases from V and 3 bases from J, leaving 7 bases between. The CDR3 DNA sequence: TGTGCCAGCAGCCGGACACCCAATCAGCCCCAGCATTTT. Translating it yields CASSRTPNQPQHF.

The chain employs TRBV11-2 and TRBJ2-1, with 10 bases identical to TRBD1. This CDR3 comprises 18 residues. J was trimmed by 7 bases and V by 3 bases; bases with no gene match: 15. Germline CDR1 SGHAT, CDR2 FQNNGV. CDR3 residues: CASSFKTGGGGIRNEQFF. Here the CDR3 DNA reads TGTGCCAGCAGCTTCAAGACAGGGGGCGGCGGTATACGTAATGAGCAGTTCTTC. Full variable domain (missing parts from reference TRBV11-2 and TRBJ2-1): EAGVAQSPRYKIIEKRQSVAFWCNPISGHATLYWYQQILGQGPKLLIQFQNNGVVDDSQLPKDRFSAERLKGVDSTLKIQPAKLEDSAVYLCASSFKTGGGGIRNEQFFGPGTRLTVL.

The table lists this clonotype with a few counts. This sequence joins TRBV7-8 and TRBJ2-5; D not certain. Germline lookup yields CDR1 SGHVS and CDR2 FQNEAQ. The CDR3 is 16 amino acids. V lost 1 base, J lost 1 base, and 13 bases lay in between. The CDR3 here is CASSLVWDLGQETQYF. CDR3 DNA sequence: TGTGCCAGCAGCTTAGTGTGGGATCTGGGCCAAGAGACCCAGTACTTC. Filled out from reference TRBV7-8 and TRBJ2-5, the complete variable domain reads GAGVSQSPRYKVAKRGQDVALRCDPISGHVSLFWYQQALGQGPEFLTYFQNEAQLDKSGLPSDRFFAERPEGSVSTLKIQRTQQEDSAVYLCASSLVWDLGQETQYFGPGTRLLVL.

This clonotype was observed a handful of times. The chain joins TRBV29-1 to TRBJ2-5, with a possible D match to TRBD1 (5 bases). Trimming removed 5 bases at V and 2 bases at J, with 9 bases between. The CDR3 is made up of 12 amino acids. Germline CDR1 reads SQVTM; CDR2 reads ANQGSEA. The CDR3 reads CSVNQGQETQYF. CDR3 nucleotides: TGCAGCGTTAATCAGGGTCAAGAGACCCAGTACTTC.

This clonotype was seen a few times. The genes are TRBV20-1 and TRBJ2-5; no reliable D call. V was shortened by 0 bases and J by 5 bases, with 10 bases between the two germline ends. Germline assignment: CDR1 DFQATT and CDR2 SNEGSKA (reference sequence). The CDR3 loop spans 13 amino acids. In nucleotides, the CDR3 is TGCAGTGCTAGAGATCCTACGGCGGAGACCCAGTACTTC. As protein: CSARDPTAETQYF.

This clonotype was detected only a few times. This sequence joins TRBV9 and TRBJ2-5, with D tentatively TRBD2 (5 bases). Germline-derived CDR1 and CDR2 are SGDLS and YYNGEE. CDR3 size: 13 residues. V lost 7 bases and J 2 bases, leaving 12 bases between the germline ends. CDR3 residues: CASQRELQETQYF. CDR3 nucleotide sequence: TGTGCCAGCCAGAGGGAGTTACAAGAGACCCAGTACTTC.

This clonotype was seen only once. J is TRBJ2-1 and V is TRBV24-1, with D perhaps TRBD1 (5 bases). Trimming took 9 bases from V and 2 from J, leaving 13 bases between them. Germline V gene data show CDR1 as KGHDR and CDR2 as SFDVKD. CDR3 length: 14 residues. The DNA for the CDR3 is TGTGCCACCCAGGAAGGGGCGGCCTACAATGAGCAGTTCTTC. Translated: CATQEGAAYNEQFF.

This clonotype was detected many times. One end of the junction fails to match germline, which may point to a read error. The chain recombines TRBV5-1 with TRBJ2-3, with D unresolved. The germline V gene encodes CDR1 SGHRS and CDR2 YFSETQ. CDR3 size: 11 residues. The CDR3 protein is CASSLRDTQYF. The CDR3, as DNA: TGTGCCAGCAGCCTAAGAGATACGCAGTATTTT.

The chain combines TRBV11-2 with TRBJ2-7, with D perhaps TRBD1 (5 bases). Germline CDR1 reads SGHAT; CDR2 reads FQNNGV. V was pared by 5 bases and J by 4 bases, with 9 bases between. This CDR3 spans 12 amino acids. The CDR3 region has the DNA TGTGCCAGCAGCGTGCAGGGTTACGAGCAGTACGTC. Amino acid sequence: CASSVQGYEQYV.

There are a few counts of this clonotype. The chain uses TRBV24-1 and TRBJ2-1; a weak D match, TRBD1 (6 bases). This CDR3 spans 16 amino acids. With 3 bases removed from V and 0 bases from J, the gap between germline ends came to 11 bases. The germline V gene has CDR1 KGHDR and CDR2 SFDVKD. This CDR3 reads CATSDPTGSSYNEQFF. CDR3 DNA sequence: TGTGCCACCAGTGATCCTACAGGGAGCTCCTACAATGAGCAGTTCTTC.

The sample holds a few counts of this clonotype. The rearrangement joins TRBV25-1 to TRBJ1-3; no clear D. V dropped 2 bases and J dropped 7 bases, with 15 bases sitting between them. This CDR3 region has 15 residues. CDR1 is MGHDK and CDR2 is SYGVNS in the germline V gene. DNA of the CDR3: TGTGCCAGCAGTGAAGGATCGGGTAGGCGGAACACCATATATTTT. It encodes CASSEGSGRRNTIYF. The whole variable domain, filled in from reference TRBV25-1 and TRBJ1-3, reads EADIYQTPRYLVIGTGKKITLECSQTMGHDKMYWYQQDPGMELHLIHYSYGVNSTEKGDLSSESTVSRIRTEHFPLTLESARPSHTSQYLCASSEGSGRRNTIYFGEGSWLTVV.

Of note for this clonotype: Given a much more abundant clone one base away, this may be a read error. The chain couples TRBV7-3 to TRBJ1-1; 7 bases map to TRBD1. This CDR3 spans 13 amino acids. The V gene's germline CDR1 is SGHTA and CDR2 FQGTGA. In DNA form, the CDR3 reads TGTGCCAGCAAACAGGGGAGGAACACTGCAGCTTTCTTT. Translated: CASKQGRNTAAFF.

This clonotype has just a few counts. The chain combines TRBV20-1 with TRBJ2-5; TRBD1 or TRBD2 may be the D gene (5 bases each). CDR3 length: 13 residues. Trimming pared 7 bases from V and 4 bases from J, leaving 16 bases between. Germline V gives CDR1 DFQATT, CDR2 SNEGSKA (reference sequence). CDR3 sequence (DNA): TGCAGTGTTTCTCGGCAGGGACGAGAGACCCAGTACTTC. Residues: CSVSRQGRETQYF.

The chain links TRBV20-1 to TRBJ2-1; D remains ambiguous. The CDR3 is 12 amino acids. Germline V lookup: CDR1 DFQATT, CDR2 SNEGSKA (reference sequence). Trimming pared 4 bases from V and 5 bases from J, leaving 9 bases between. The CDR3 loop reads CSATGGHNEQFF. The CDR3 DNA follows: TGCAGTGCTACTGGCGGCCACAATGAGCAGTTCTTC.

The chain recombines TRBV29-1 with TRBJ2-3; TRBD2 agrees at 11 bases. The CDR3 covers 15 residues. V lost 7 bases, J lost 4 bases, and 10 bases stayed unmatched. Germline CDR1 reads SQVTM; CDR2 reads ANQGSEA. The CDR3 spells CSGLGLAGWSDTQYF. CDR3 DNA: TGCAGCGGTCTTGGACTAGCGGGTTGGTCAGATACGCAGTATTTT.

This clonotype was seen a handful of times. V gene TRBV6-1 combines with J gene TRBJ2-1; a possible D gene is TRBD2 (5 bases). The CDR3 is 16 amino acids. The germline CDR1 and CDR2 sequences are MNHNS and SASEGT. Trimming left V 4 bases short and J 0 bases short, with 13 bases between. In DNA form, the CDR3 reads TGTGCCAGCAGTGCCGGATCGGGGAGCTCCTACAATGAGCAGTTCTTC. It translates to CASSAGSGSSYNEQFF.

This clonotype occurred a few times. V usage is TRBV18 and J usage is TRBJ2-1, with TRBD1 matching 8 bases. CDR3 length equals 15 residues. In germline, CDR1 is KGHSH, CDR2 LQKENI. V gave up 1 base and J gave up 5 bases; unmatched junction bases: 4. CDR3 loop: CASSPRTGLDNEQFF. DNA for the CDR3: TGTGCCAGCTCACCACGGACAGGGCTGGACAATGAGCAGTTCTTC.

The V gene is TRBV5-1, the J gene TRBJ2-2; 8 nucleotides agree with TRBD2. Losses at the gene ends were 4 bases for V and 3 bases for J; bases not matched to a gene: 5. CDR1 is SGHRS and CDR2 is YFSETQ in the germline V gene. There are 15 residues in the CDR3. The CDR3 spells CASSASAGDTGELFF. The CDR3 bases are TGCGCCAGCAGCGCCTCAGCGGGGGACACCGGGGAGCTGTTTTTT.